The subject of this entry is one TCR beta chain. Its target is unknown. The V and J ends lost 8 bases and 8 bases, in that order; junction bases with no gene match: 13. CDR1 SNHLY and CDR2 FYNNEI come from the germline V gene. CDR3 size: 14 residues. This sample stems from a study of regulatory T cells in long-lasting Graves disease. Study outcomes and limitations: TCR diversity in persistent Graves' patients was below that of newly diagnosed ones. The study found TRBV28, TRBJ1-2 and TRBJ2-5 favored in persistent disease.

Time point of the sample: persistent/refractory GD, antithyroid drugs over 5 years with positive TRAb. Following extraction of RNA from PBMCs, that RNA was used to make the TCR library. In Xi'an, China, an endocrinology department was the source of patients. Assembly of TCR beta libraries relied on iRepertoire HTBI primers together with Arm-PCR of CDR3 regions. TCRdb passed the multiplex PCR reads through MiXCR, listing each CDR3 protein once. The table shows 420,000 or so distinct CDR3 sequences, with around 24% occurring only once. This clonotype originated in a female donor with Graves disease. The chain recombines TRBV2 with TRBJ1-2, with 8 nucleotides matching TRBD1. Material: peripheral blood mononuclear cells (PBMCs), obtained when the disease was refractory, from a patient treated with antithyroid drugs. CDR3 in amino acids: CASGITDRGSGYTF. The CDR3, as DNA: TGTGCCAGCGGGATTACCGACAGGGGTTCCGGCTACACCTTC.